This is a list of T cell receptor beta chains from one sample in a study of cytomegalovirus exposure and HLA in healthy donors. Some clones are missing from TCRdb's copy, which holds only in-frame ones; the method was immunoSEQ multiplex PCR. This table has roughly 190,000 clones, roughly 82% appearing once. What was sequenced was PBMCs. These receptors were collected from a woman between 45 and 60 years old in good health and CMV-seropositive. CDR3s leave out the opening cysteine and the closing phenylalanine or tryptophan.

14	TRBJ2-3	TRBV7-2	ASSPDISGGSDTQY
12	TRBJ1-2	TRBV15	ATSRPGFNYGYT
13	TRBJ2-5	TRBV7-9	ASSLWGSGRETQY
13	TRBJ2-1	TRBV19	ASSIVPGVNNEQF
10	TRBJ1-1	TRBV29-1	SGGQGATEAF
12	TRBJ1-5	TRBV7-2	ASSLGWEGQPQH
10	TRBJ1-5	TRBV19	ASTAYGGPQH
12	TRBJ2-1	TRBV12-5	ASAETGVGSQQF
15	TRBJ2-1	TRBV2	ASSVHSGGSVGNEQF
14	TRBJ2-5	TRBV2	ASKQTPAGGVETQY
12	TRBJ2-3	TRBV4-1	ASSEGRDTDTQY
14	TRBJ1-1	TRBV4-1	ASSQDFPATGTEAF
13	TRBJ2-3	TRBV5-5	ASSPGGGSTDTQY
14	TRBJ2-3	TRBV5-5	ASSLAGTDGTDTQY
12	TRBJ1-5	TRBV5-1	ASSLMSGIQPQH
14	TRBJ2-7	TRBV5-1	ASSYGTPPSLYEQY
13	TRBJ1-1	TRBV6-5	ASKWGQGMNTEAF
13	TRBJ2-3	TRBV9	ASSVRGADTDTQY
12	TRBJ1-2	TRBV23-1	ASSPGQGNYGYT
13	-	TRBV9	ASNPTGTGNYEQY
14	TRBJ2-7	TRBV9	ASSLLPDRLRGEQY
14	TRBJ2-7	TRBV28	ASSLLGQGASYEQY
12	TRBJ2-1	TRBV5-1	ASSLIGGRNEQF
10	TRBJ1-5	TRBV18	ASSPPGQPQH
12	TRBJ2-7	TRBV5-6	ASSPWGTTYEQY
11	TRBJ2-7	TRBV27	ASSSDISYEQY
15	TRBJ2-2	TRBV9	ASSVGRVVANTGELF
11	TRBJ2-7	TRBV19	ASKQGGTYEQY
14	TRBJ1-5	TRBV7-2	ASSSGQGAGNQPQH
9	TRBJ2-1	TRBV5-6	ASSLAGEQF
12	TRBJ1-1	TRBV5-4	ASSRQGGNTEAF
14	TRBJ1-4	TRBV7-9	ASSPYGGTGREKLF
11	TRBJ1-5	TRBV6-1	ASRPGPHQPQH
12	TRBJ1-1	TRBV2	ASSSQGWEGEAF
12	TRBJ2-3	TRBV30	ARSVTYSADTQY
16	TRBJ2-3	TRBV7-6	ASSLAGGGGAFTDTQY
14	TRBJ1-4	TRBV9	ASSVSGGRGHEKLF